This T cell receptor (beta chain) was obtained from a study of CXCR3-negative and CXCR3-positive naive CD8 T cells. On this clonotype itself: Its antigen is unknown.

Overall study findings and caveats: Fresh PBMCs were used in most assays, and CXCR3 expression partially decreased after cryopreservation. A higher hydrophobicity marked the TRB CDR3s of CXCR3-positive naive cells versus CXCR3-negative naive cells. Diversity proved comparably high across both naive subsets and much lower in memory CD8+ cells. Comparison of naive CXCR3-negative and CXCR3-positive cells revealed similar TRBV-TRBJ usage, while memory cells differed.

cDNA libraries for TRB were generated by 5' RACE incorporating UMI labels. TCRdb re-called the 5' RACE reads, yielding one record per CDR3 amino acid sequence without DNA. This sample's table has 84,000 or so distinct CDR3 sequences. Germline lookup yields CDR1 SGHTA and CDR2 FQGTGA. This CDR3 has 17 residues. The sequenced sample consisted of naive CXCR3- CD8+ T cells from blood. Sample subset: CD45RO-CCR7+CD27+CD95- naive CD8+ T cells lacking CXCR3 (TNR3-). This chain uses TRBV7-3 with TRBJ2-1; TCRdb's D gene call, TRBD2, goes unchecked for lack of DNA. This clonotype was obtained from a human donor in good health. Some clones in this sample may be carry-over from other donors' samples. CDR3 protein: CASSESGTSGGYNEQFF.